This is a list of T cell receptor beta chains from one sample in a study of shared clonotypes between healthy human individuals. This table comes from immunoSEQ multiplex PCR, and its TCRdb copy is limited to in-frame clones, with some not included. The repertoire holds around 2,000,000 clones, with approximately 94% as singletons. The sequencing input was naive CD8+ T cells from PBMCs. These receptors were collected from a young man in good health. Some clones in this sample may be carry-over from other donors' samples. Each CDR3 is given with its conserved first and last residue. A D gene is named only where the DNA matches it firmly. Clone sizes are given selectively: once, few, many, or a class where the clone is expanded.

>TRBV27|.|.|TRBJ1-1
TGTGCCAGCAGTTTAGGGGGGCTGCTTTACACTGAAGCTTTCTTT
CASSLGGLLYTEAFF
>TRBV4-3|TRBD2|.|TRBJ2-1
TGCGCCAGCAGCCCCAAGACTAGCGGGTACAATGAGCAGTTCTTC
CASSPKTSGYNEQFF
>TRBV27|TRBD2|once|TRBJ2-1
TGTGCCAGCAGCCCGGGAGGGACTAGCTCCGATGAGCAGTTCTTC
CASSPGGTSSDEQFF
>TRBV9|.|once|TRBJ1-2
TGTGCCAGCAGCGTAGTCCCAGGGAGTGGTGGCTACACCTTC
CASSVVPGSGGYTF
>TRBV27|TRBD2|.|TRBJ2-7
TGTGCCAGCAGGGGGACTAGCGGAAACTACGAGCAGTACTTC
CASRGTSGNYEQYF
>TRBV9|TRBD1|once|TRBJ1-1
TGTGCCAGCAGCTCCCCTCCGGGACAGGGAGGCACTGAAGCTTTCTTT
CASSSPPGQGGTEAFF
>TRBV5-6|.|.|TRBJ2-7
TGTGCCAGCAGCTTGGCCCCAGGGGCTGGGGAGCAGTACTTC
CASSLAPGAGEQYF
>TRBV27|.|once|TRBJ2-7
TGTGCCAGCAGTTTCCGGGAGCGGTACGAGCAGTACTTC
CASSFRERYEQYF
>TRBV19|.|once|TRBJ2-2
TGTGCCATTTCACAGGGACCCGGGGAGCTGTTTTTT
CAISQGPGELFF
>TRBV6-1|.|.|TRBJ1-1
TGTGCCAGCAGTTCCCAGAGGGTGGACACTGAAGCTTTCTTT
CASSSQRVDTEAFF
>TRBV4-2|.|.|TRBJ2-1
TGTGCCAGCAGCCAAGCCTTATACAATGAGCAGTTCTTC
CASSQALYNEQFF
>TRBV6-5|.|.|TRBJ2-6
TGTGCCAGCAGAGACCCCCTTGGGGCCAACGTCCTGACTTTC
CASRDPLGANVLTF
>TRBV28|.|.|TRBJ2-3
TGTGCCAGCAGTTTAAGCACCCAGGGTGGCCGGGTAATGTTATGGGGCATATATACGCAGTATTTT
CASSLSTQGGRVMLWGIYTQYF
>TRBV7-9|TRBD2|.|TRBJ2-3
TGTGCCAGCAGCTTAGCAGATCTAGCGGGAGCGGGAGATACGCAGTATTTT
CASSLADLAGAGDTQYF
>TRBV7-6|.|.|TRBJ2-7
TGTGCCAGCAGCCTAGAGGATTACTACGAGCAGTACTTC
CASSLEDYYEQYF
>TRBV4-1|.|.|TRBJ2-1
TGCGCCAGCAGCCAAGGGGACACGGGCAATGAGCAGTTCTTC
CASSQGDTGNEQFF
>TRBV6-6|.|.|TRBJ1-3
TGTGCCAGCAGTCATCCTCGGACAGAGGGAAGCACCATATATTTT
CASSHPRTEGSTIYF
>TRBV5-5|TRBD1|.|TRBJ1-1
TGTGCCAGCAGTCACCGGGGGACAGGGGGGAACACTGAAGCTTTCTTT
CASSHRGTGGNTEAFF
>TRBV6-5|.|.|TRBJ2-7
TGTGCCAGCAGACGGGACGGAGCCTACGAGCAGTACTTC
CASRRDGAYEQYF
>TRBV28|.|.|TRBJ1-6
TGTGCCAGCAGTTTATCACCTGGTTCACCCCTCCACTTT
CASSLSPGSPLHF
>TRBV27|.|.|TRBJ1-2
TGTGCCAGCAGTTGGGGGGCCTGGGGCTATGGCTACACCTTC
CASSWGAWGYGYTF
>TRBV28|.|.|TRBJ1-5
TGTGCCAGCAGTTTACGGCTGAGGGGAAGGGTCCGGGAAAATCAGCCCCAGCATTTT
CASSLRLRGRVRENQPQHF
>TRBV5-1|.|.|TRBJ2-1
TGCGCCAGCAGCTTGAGCCCAGCCTACAATGAGCAGTTCTTC
CASSLSPAYNEQFF
>TRBV10-1|.|.|TRBJ2-7
TGCGCCAGCAGTGACTCTAGGACAGACTACGAGCAGTACTTC
CASSDSRTDYEQYF